This T cell receptor (beta chain) was obtained from a study of T cell responses to AZD1222 COVID-19 vaccine. Overall study findings and caveats: Reportedly, close to half of spike-specific TCRs are directed against unmutated variant regions. Spike regions recognized by vaccine-associated CD4 TCRs spanned the protein, led by 160-218 and 743-854.

Trimming pared 4 bases from V and 4 bases from J, leaving 13 bases between. Per the germline V gene, CDR1 is SGHAT and CDR2 is FQDESV (reference sequence). The CDR3 runs to 14 residues. About this clone: The antigen remains undetermined.

TCRdb's table, derived via immunoSEQ multiplex PCR, lists solely in-frame clones and lacks some. Of around 120,000 clones in the sample, around 92% were seen once. This receptor was identified in an adult in good health. The chain combines TRBV11-1 with TRBJ1-2, with unresolved D. The sequenced sample was peripheral blood, obtained on day 0 of AZD1222 vaccination. This CDR3 is CASSSDSFGYGYTF. The CDR3 coding sequence is TGTGCCAGCAGCTCCGATTCATTCGGCTATGGCTACACCTTC.